A selection of T cell receptor beta chains follows, all from one sample in a study of response to subunit inactivated influenza vaccine. TCRdb reprocessed the RT-PCR reads with MiXCR, giving one entry per CDR3 protein. The sample contains 200,000 to 250,000 distinct CDR3 sequences, 9.5% to 15% of which appear only once. Sequenced here: non-naive T cells sorted from PBMCs, sampled around 14 days before vaccination. These receptors were collected from a man aged 50 to 60 who received an inactivated influenza vaccine. CDR3s include the opening cysteine and the closing phenylalanine or tryptophan. D genes are given only for firm matches. The size of a clone is reported for some rows only, either as once, few or many, or as a class for expanded clones.

J,D,length,V,size,CDR3,DNA
TRBJ2-7,-,12,TRBV28,-,CTSSSRYYEQYF,TGTACCAGCAGTTCCCGCTACTACGAGCAGTACTTC
TRBJ2-5,TRBD2,20,TRBV4-1,few,CASSQTWTSGGVGVLETQYF,TGCGCCAGCAGCCAAACGTGGACTAGCGGGGGGGTTGGGGTTCTCGAGACCCAGTACTTC
TRBJ1-5,TRBD1,14,TRBV6-2/TRBV6-3,few,CASSWTGPYQPQHF,TGTGCCAGCAGTTGGACAGGGCCCTATCAGCCCCAGCATTTT
TRBJ2-7,-,16,TRBV9,-,CASSVSGGGGSYEQYF,TGTGCCAGCAGCGTATCTGGGGGTGGTGGATCCTACGAGCAGTACTTC
TRBJ2-7,TRBD1,16,TRBV9,many,CASSVAGTGGIYEQYF,TGTGCCAGCAGCGTAGCAGGGACAGGGGGTATCTACGAGCAGTACTTC
TRBJ2-6,-,15,TRBV20-1,-,CSARGRISGANVLTF,TGCAGTGCTAGAGGCCGGATTTCTGGGGCCAACGTCCTGACTTTC
TRBJ2-2,TRBD2,16,TRBV11-2,many,CASSRFQGLVTGELFF,TGTGCCAGCAGCCGATTCCAAGGACTAGTGACCGGGGAGCTGTTTTTT
TRBJ1-1,-,16,TRBV28,-,CASSLSSSYSGTEAFF,TGTGCCAGCAGTTTAAGTTCCTCCTACAGTGGCACTGAAGCTTTCTTT
TRBJ1-4,-,15,TRBV5-5,few,CASTPVSGLGEKLFF,TGTGCCAGCACCCCTGTAAGCGGGTTGGGCGAAAAACTGTTTTTT
TRBJ2-5,TRBD2,16,TRBV7-2,-,CASSFELAGGLETQYF,TGTGCCAGCAGCTTTGAACTAGCGGGGGGCCTAGAGACCCAGTACTTC
TRBJ2-7,TRBD1,18,TRBV29-1,few,CSVEAETGLVGRHYEQYF,TGCAGCGTTGAAGCCGAGACAGGGTTAGTAGGCCGTCACTACGAGCAGTACTTC
TRBJ2-4,-,10,TRBV20-1,-,CSAVANIQYF,TGCAGTGCCGTAGCAAACATTCAGTACTTC
TRBJ2-5,-,15,TRBV5-1,few,CASSTAGTTQETQYF,TGCGCCAGCAGCACCGCCGGGACCACCCAAGAGACCCAGTACTTC
TRBJ2-1,TRBD2,15,TRBV9,-,CASSVAGGPMNEQFF,TGTGCCAGCAGCGTAGCGGGGGGGCCTATGAATGAGCAGTTCTTC
TRBJ2-7,-,13,TRBV24-1,many,CATSDSRSAEQYF,TGTGCCACCAGTGATTCCAGAAGCGCCGAGCAGTACTTC
TRBJ2-3,-,14,TRBV20-1,many,CSARVYGGPDTQYF,TGCAGTGCTAGGGTATATGGGGGGCCAGATACGCAGTATTTT
TRBJ2-1,TRBD2,17,TRBV5-1,-,CASSARLAGGPSYEQFF,TGCGCCAGCAGCGCCCGACTAGCGGGAGGGCCTTCCTATGAGCAGTTCTTC
TRBJ2-7,-,11,TRBV2,-,CASSEWDEQYF,TGTGCCAGCAGTGAATGGGACGAGCAGTACTTC
TRBJ2-1,-,14,TRBV3-1,few,CASSRGRRFNEQFF,TGTGCCAGCAGTAGGGGCAGACGGTTCAATGAGCAGTTCTTC
TRBJ2-7,-,13,TRBV20-1,many,CSARAWSSYEQYF,TGCAGTGCTAGAGCCTGGAGCTCCTACGAGCAGTACTTC
TRBJ2-7,-,14,TRBV4-2,-,CASSQEAELYEQYF,TGTGCCAGCAGCCAAGAAGCGGAACTTTACGAGCAGTACTTC
TRBJ2-3,-,15,TRBV5-1,few,CASSFWGGHTDTQYF,TGCGCCAGCAGCTTCTGGGGGGGACACACAGATACGCAGTATTTT
TRBJ2-1,TRBD1,16,TRBV20-1,few,CSANPDRGRTYNEQFF,TGCAGTGCTAATCCGGACAGGGGGCGCACCTACAATGAGCAGTTCTTC
TRBJ2-1,TRBD2,15,TRBV2,many,CASSATGGGYNEQFF,TGTGCCAGCAGTGCAACGGGAGGCGGGTACAATGAGCAGTTCTTC